The T cell receptor (beta chain) under discussion was sequenced for a study of identical twins. Trimming pared 6 bases from V and 2 bases from J, leaving 28 bases between. Per germline, CDR1 DFQATT and CDR2 SNEGSKA (reference sequence). The CDR3 extends over 18 amino acids. This clonotype was recorded at least ten times. The antigen is unknown. From the 5' RACE reads, TCRdb called clonotypes with MiXCR, one entry per CDR3 protein. The repertoire holds about 530,000 distinct CDR3 sequences, with 20% to 25% as singletons. Study-wide findings and caveats: The more abundant beta clonotypes in cord blood had fewer insertions, and memory repertoires did not show this. Among monozygotic twins, out-of-frame TCR alpha sharing exceeded what models predicted.

The donors were all healthy and Caucasian. The same data also went into a second study, on yellow fever vaccine responses in identical twins.

This TCR was sampled from a woman aged 18-29 years in good health. The chain recombines TRBV20-1 with TRBJ1-1; D is unclear. Sequenced material: CD4+ T cells sorted from blood. For the CDR3, the DNA is TGCAGTGCGCTCGATTGGGAGCAGAGAGGGAAAATCAACACTGAAGCTTTCTTT. It yields the protein CSALDWEQRGKINTEAFF.